A single sample is the source of the 22 T cell receptor beta chains below, sequenced in a study of human T cells and chemical hapten exposure. Time point in this sample: pre-sensitization, week 0. Sample treatment: therapeutic diphenylcyclopropenone sensitization with weekly scalp DPC. From the RACE reads, TCRdb called clonotypes with MiXCR, one entry per CDR3 protein. The profile shows some 110,000 distinct CDR3 sequences, more than 10% of them singletons. The sample here was whole blood, taken in connection with sensitization to the hapten diphenylcyclopropenone (DPC). The source of these receptors is a woman in her fifties or sixties with alopecia areata. Some clones in this sample may be carry-over from other donors' samples.

The chain recombines TRBV11-2 with TRBJ2-3; D is unresolved. Germline assignment: CDR1 SGHAT and CDR2 FQNNGV. V dropped 6 bases and J dropped 4 bases, with 8 bases sitting between them. The CDR3 totals 12 residues. The CDR3 coding sequence is TGTGCCAGCAGAGGAGTCCCAGATACGCAGTATTTT. As protein: CASRGVPDTQYF.

This clonotype has only a few counts. The V call is TRBV18, the J call TRBJ1-2; D unclear. Between the trimmed V and J ends, which lost 3 bases and 1 base, there was a span of 15 bases. This CDR3 region has 16 residues. The germline V gene has CDR1 KGHSH and CDR2 LQKENI. CDR3 sequence: CASSPRTGHDNYGYTF. In DNA, the CDR3 is TGTGCCAGCTCACCGCGGACGGGCCACGATAACTATGGCTACACCTTC. Full variable domain (remainder filled in from reference TRBV18 and TRBJ1-2): NAGVMQNPRHLVRRRGQEARLRCSPMKGHSHVYWYRQLPEEGLKFMVYLQKENIIDESGMPKERFSAEFPKEGPSILRIQQVVRGDSAAYFCASSPRTGHDNYGYTFGSGTRLTVV.

The chain couples TRBV12-3 or TRBV12-4 to TRBJ1-1; D might be TRBD1 (5 bases). The CDR3 sequence is 16 residues long. V lost 4 bases and J 5 bases, leaving 20 bases between the germline ends. The CDR3 reads CASSSQGRGKKTEAFF. As DNA, the CDR3 is TGTGCCAGCAGTTCTCAGGGTAGGGGAAAGAAGACTGAAGCTTTCTTT.

This chain connects TRBV6-1 to TRBJ2-6; no clear D gene. Germline assignment: CDR1 MNHNS and CDR2 SASEGT. Trimming removed 5 bases at V and 0 bases at J, with 11 bases between. The CDR3 sequence is 16 residues long. The DNA for the CDR3 is TGTGCCAGCAGTCGGGCCTCCAGCTCTGGGGCCAACGTCCTGACTTTC. It encodes CASSRASSSGANVLTF.

This clonotype has only a few counts. The chain carries TRBV7-2 and TRBJ1-1; 11 nucleotides agree with TRBD1. The CDR3 length is 15 residues. Germline V lookup: CDR1 SGHTA, CDR2 FQGNSA. Trimming cost V 5 bases and J 11 bases; bases outside gene matches: 13. The CDR3 loop reads CASSPADRGHLEAFF. In nucleotides, the CDR3 is TGTGCCAGCAGCCCAGCGGACAGGGGGCATCTCGAGGCTTTCTTT.

On this clonotype: At one end the junction does not follow the germline gene, possibly because of a read error. V and J are TRBV2 and TRBJ2-1; a possible D gene is TRBD2 (6 bases). CDR1 is SNHLY and CDR2 is FYNNEI in the germline V gene. The CDR3 loop spans 15 amino acids. This CDR3 is CASSLGAEGFNERFF. The CDR3, as DNA: TGTGCCAGCAGTTTAGGCGCGGAGGGATTCAATGAGCGGTTCTTC.

The sample holds many counts of this clonotype. The chain couples TRBV6-2 or TRBV6-3 to TRBJ2-5; TRBD1 matches at 8 bases. The CDR3 is made up of 16 amino acids. From germline, CDR1 is MNHEY and CDR2 SVGEGT. The V segment lost 8 bases and the J segment 1 base; nucleotides outside the gene matches: 12. CDR3 bases: TGTGCCAGCGGCCCTGGCGCAGGGGGCGGCCAAGAGACCCAGTACTTC. It specifies CASGPGAGGGQETQYF.

The chain carries TRBV28 and TRBJ1-1, with unresolved D. With 7 bases removed from V and 1 base from J, the gap between germline ends came to 10 bases. Germline-derived CDR1 and CDR2 are MDHEN and SYDVKM. This CDR3 is 13 amino acids long. CDR3 protein: CASNEPANTEAFF. The CDR3 nucleotides read TGTGCCAGCAATGAACCAGCGAACACTGAAGCTTTCTTT.

The table lists this clonotype with a few counts. The chain combines TRBV5-6 with TRBJ1-5; D may be TRBD1 (5 bases). This CDR3 has 16 residues. The V end was cut by 4 bases, the J end by 3 bases, with 17 bases between. Germline V lookup: CDR1 SGHDT, CDR2 YYEEEE. As DNA, the CDR3 is TGTGCCAGCAGCATTCAGCAGGGCCGACCCAATCAGCCCCAGCATTTT. Its translation: CASSIQQGRPNQPQHF.

V is TRBV7-8 and J is TRBJ2-1, with TRBD2 identical over 11 bases. The germline V gene encodes CDR1 SGHVS and CDR2 FQNEAQ. This CDR3 comprises 17 residues. V was pared by 0 bases and J by 5 bases, with 6 bases of the junction left unmatched. The CDR3 region is CASSLALAGGPNNEQFF. As DNA, the CDR3 is TGTGCCAGCAGCTTAGCCTTAGCGGGAGGGCCTAACAATGAGCAGTTCTTC.

The sample holds many counts of this clonotype. J is TRBJ2-5 and V is TRBV18; 11 bases are a match to TRBD2. Germline V gene data show CDR1 as KGHSH and CDR2 as LQKENI. The J segment lost 0 bases and the V segment lost 8 bases, leaving 5 bases of the junction unmatched. This CDR3 is 15 amino acids long. This CDR3 reads CASNGLAGNQETQYF. The CDR3 nucleotides read TGTGCCAGCAACGGACTAGCGGGCAACCAAGAGACCCAGTACTTC.

This clonotype was detected ten times or more. This sequence joins TRBV7-2 and TRBJ2-3; tentatively, D is TRBD2 (6 bases). The CDR3 runs 13 residues. V lost 4 bases and J 3 bases, leaving 8 bases between the germline ends. Germline CDR1 is SGHTA and CDR2 is FQGNSA. The CDR3 nucleotides read TGTGCCAGCAGCTGGACTAATACAGATACGCAGTATTTT. Protein: CASSWTNTDTQYF.

Only a few counts were recorded for this clonotype. The V and J genes are TRBV7-6 and TRBJ2-2; 10 bases line up with TRBD2. V was pared by 0 bases and J by 1 base, with 2 bases of the junction left unmatched. Germline V lookup: CDR1 SGHVS, CDR2 FNYEAQ. This CDR3 spans 17 amino acids. The CDR3 DNA reads TGTGCCAGCAGCTTAGCGTCTAGCGGGAGGAACACCGGGGAGCTGTTTTTT. Translating it yields CASSLASSGRNTGELFF.

This clonotype was recorded a few times. V usage is TRBV28 and J usage is TRBJ2-7; weak D call: TRBD2 (6 bases). Trimming cost V 5 bases and J 1 base, with 12 bases left between them. Germline CDR1 MDHEN, CDR2 SYDVKM. The CDR3 is made up of 14 amino acids. CDR3 in DNA: TGTGCCAGCAGTGGAGGGATGGTTTCCTACGAGCAGTACTTC. Protein product: CASSGGMVSYEQYF. Full variable domain (rest looked up from reference TRBV28 and TRBJ2-7): DVKVTQSSRYLVKRTGEKVFLECVQDMDHENMFWYRQDPGLGLRLIYFSYDVKMKEKGDIPEGYSVSREKKERFSLILESASTNQTSMYLCASSGGMVSYEQYFGPGTRLTVT.

V and J are TRBV2 and TRBJ2-7; no clear D. The CDR3 spans 13 residues. V was pared by 8 bases and J by 0 bases, with 11 bases between. Looked up from germline, CDR1 is SNHLY and CDR2 is FYNNEI. The CDR3 region is CASGETGSYEQYF. The CDR3 DNA follows: TGTGCCAGCGGCGAGACTGGCTCCTACGAGCAGTACTTC.

This clonotype was seen a few times. The chain carries TRBV29-1 and TRBJ1-2; D unresolved. The CDR3 is 12 residues long. The ends were cut back, 7 bases at V and 0 bases at J, with 9 bases in the middle. Per germline, CDR1 SQVTM and CDR2 ANQGSEA. The CDR3 DNA follows: TGCAGCGCTAGTACAGCTAACTATGGCTACACCTTC. Translating gives CSASTANYGYTF.

This sequence joins TRBV14 and TRBJ1-4; D perhaps matches TRBD1 (6 bases). Germline V CDR1 and CDR2: SGHDN, FVKESK. The ends were cut back, 8 bases at V and 1 base at J, with 17 bases in the middle. The CDR3 extends over 16 amino acids. This CDR3 reads CASSPARGRTNEKLFF. The DNA for the CDR3 is TGTGCCAGCTCCCCGGCCAGGGGAAGAACTAATGAAAAACTGTTTTTT.

Comments on this clonotype: The junction and the germline gene differ at one end; a read error may be behind it. The chain recombines TRBV2 with TRBJ2-7, with D perhaps matching TRBD1 (6 bases). This CDR3 has 10 amino acids. Germline V gene sequence: CDR1 SNHLY, CDR2 FYNNEI. DNA for the CDR3: TGTGCCAGCAGATTGTACAGGGTGAACTTC. Translating it yields CASRLYRVNF.

This chain links TRBV7-9 with TRBJ1-2; no clear D gene. The CDR3 has 15 amino acids. Per germline, CDR1 SEHNR and CDR2 FQNEAQ (reference sequence). Trimming removed 1 base at V and 0 bases at J, with 9 bases between. The CDR3 coding sequence is TGTGCCAGCAGCTTAGGCCACATAGCTAACTATGGCTACACCTTC. It is translated as CASSLGHIANYGYTF. Full variable domain (outside the CDR3, taken from reference TRBV7-9 and TRBJ1-2): DTGVSQNPRHKITKRGQNVTFRCDPISEHNRLYWYRQTLGQGPEFLTYFQNEAQLEKSRLLSDRFSAERPKGSFSTLEIQRTEQGDSAMYLCASSLGHIANYGYTFGSGTRLTVV.

The chain links TRBV11-2 to TRBJ2-1; 9 bases match TRBD2. This CDR3 is 15 amino acids long. Germline CDR1 reads SGHAT; CDR2 reads FQNNGV. V lost 5 bases and J lost 3; bases outside the gene matches: 5. The CDR3 is CASSAGTSNYNEQFF. The CDR3 DNA reads TGTGCCAGCAGCGCCGGGACTAGCAACTACAATGAGCAGTTCTTC.

In DNA, the CDR3 is TGTGCCAGCAGTTACCGGGACTCTGGGGCCAACGTCCTGACTTTC. It translates to CASSYRDSGANVLTF. The chain links TRBV6-2 or TRBV6-3 to TRBJ2-6; D possibly corresponds to TRBD2 (5 bases). This CDR3 region has 15 residues. Germline V lookup: CDR1 MNHEY, CDR2 SVGEGT. V gave up 2 bases and J gave up 0 bases, with 5 bases separating them.

This chain links TRBV12-3 or TRBV12-4 with TRBJ1-1; 7 bases line up with TRBD1. J gave up 7 bases and V 6 bases, and 8 bases lay outside the gene matches. This CDR3 comprises 13 residues. CDR3 in amino acids: CASSPLNRGEAFF. CDR3 DNA sequence: TGTGCCAGCAGCCCCTTAAACAGGGGTGAAGCTTTCTTT.